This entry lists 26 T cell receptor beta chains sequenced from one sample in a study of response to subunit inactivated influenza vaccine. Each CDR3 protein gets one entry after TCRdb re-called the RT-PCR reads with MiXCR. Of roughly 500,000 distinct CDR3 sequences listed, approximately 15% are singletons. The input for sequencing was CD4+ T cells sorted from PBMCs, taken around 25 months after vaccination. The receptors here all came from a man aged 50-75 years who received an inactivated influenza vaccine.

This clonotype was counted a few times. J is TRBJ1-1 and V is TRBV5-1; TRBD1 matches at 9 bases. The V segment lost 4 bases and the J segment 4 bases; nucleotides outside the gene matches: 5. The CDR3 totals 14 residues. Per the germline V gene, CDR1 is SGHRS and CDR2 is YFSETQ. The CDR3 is CASSQDRGFTEAFF. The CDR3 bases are TGCGCCAGCAGCCAGGACAGGGGTTTCACTGAAGCTTTCTTT.

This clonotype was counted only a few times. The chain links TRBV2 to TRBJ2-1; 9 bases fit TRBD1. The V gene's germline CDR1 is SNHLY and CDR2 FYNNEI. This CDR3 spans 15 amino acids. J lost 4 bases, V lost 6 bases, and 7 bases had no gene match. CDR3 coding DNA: TGTGCCAGCAGAGTACAGGGGGCGGGTTACAATGAGCAGTTCTTC. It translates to CASRVQGAGYNEQFF. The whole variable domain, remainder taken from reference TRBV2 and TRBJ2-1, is EPEVTQTPSHQVTQMGQEVILRCVPISNHLYFYWYRQILGQKVEFLVSFYNNEISEKSEIFDDQFSVERPDGSNFTLKIRSTKLEDSAMYFCASRVQGAGYNEQFFGPGTRLTVL.

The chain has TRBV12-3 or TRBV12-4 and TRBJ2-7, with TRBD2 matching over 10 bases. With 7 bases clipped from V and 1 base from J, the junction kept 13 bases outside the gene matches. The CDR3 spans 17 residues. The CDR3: CASNRSGRATGSYEQYF. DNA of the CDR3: TGTGCCAGCAATCGCAGCGGGAGGGCAACGGGATCCTACGAGCAGTACTTC.

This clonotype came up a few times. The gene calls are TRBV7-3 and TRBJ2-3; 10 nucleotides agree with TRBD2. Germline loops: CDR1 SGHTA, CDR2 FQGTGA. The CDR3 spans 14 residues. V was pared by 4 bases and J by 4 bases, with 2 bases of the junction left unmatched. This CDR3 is CASSSGLAADTQYF. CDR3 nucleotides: TGTGCCAGCAGCTCCGGACTAGCGGCAGATACGCAGTATTTT.

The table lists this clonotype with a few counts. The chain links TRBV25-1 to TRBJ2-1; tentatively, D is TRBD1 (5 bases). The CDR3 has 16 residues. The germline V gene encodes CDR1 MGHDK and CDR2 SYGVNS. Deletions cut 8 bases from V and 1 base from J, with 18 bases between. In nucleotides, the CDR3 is TGTGCCAGCGAGGAAGGCGGCAGGGCGTCCTACAATGAGCAGTTCTTC. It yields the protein CASEEGGRASYNEQFF.

CDR3 coding DNA: TGTGCCAGCAGCTCAAAAGCGGGGGGGCAGGAGACCCAGTACTTC. This encodes CASSSKAGGQETQYF. The chain joins TRBV7-9 to TRBJ2-5; the match to TRBD2 covers 10 bases. V dropped 4 bases and J dropped 5; count of bases not matched to a gene: 7. The CDR3 runs 15 residues. Germline V gene sequence: CDR1 SEHNR, CDR2 FQNEAQ (reference sequence).

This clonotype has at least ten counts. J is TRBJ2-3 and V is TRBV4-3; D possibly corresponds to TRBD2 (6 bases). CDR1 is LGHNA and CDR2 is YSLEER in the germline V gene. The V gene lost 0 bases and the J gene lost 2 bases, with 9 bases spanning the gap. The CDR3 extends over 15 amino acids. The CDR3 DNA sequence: TGCGCCAGCAGCCAAGATCGGGAGTCCACAGATACGCAGTATTTT. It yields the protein CASSQDRESTDTQYF.

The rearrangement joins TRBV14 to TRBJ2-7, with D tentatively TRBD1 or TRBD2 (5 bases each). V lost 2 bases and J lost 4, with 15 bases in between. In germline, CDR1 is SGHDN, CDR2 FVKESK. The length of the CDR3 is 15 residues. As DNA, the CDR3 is TGTGCCAGCAGCCAATCGGGGACGGCCCCATACGAGCAGTACTTC. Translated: CASSQSGTAPYEQYF.

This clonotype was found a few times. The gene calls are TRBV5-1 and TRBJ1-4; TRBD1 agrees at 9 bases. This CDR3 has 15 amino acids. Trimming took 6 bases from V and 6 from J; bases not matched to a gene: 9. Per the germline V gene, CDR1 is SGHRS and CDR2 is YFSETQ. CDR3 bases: TGCGCCAGCAAAGAGTTACGGGACAGGGATGAAAAACTGTTTTTT. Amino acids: CASKELRDRDEKLFF. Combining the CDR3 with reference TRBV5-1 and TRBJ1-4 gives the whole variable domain KAGVTQTPRYLIKTRGQQVTLSCSPISGHRSVSWYQQTPGQGLQFLFEYFSETQRNKGNFPGRFSGRQFSNSRSEMNVSTLELGDSALYLCASKELRDRDEKLFFGSGTQLSVL.

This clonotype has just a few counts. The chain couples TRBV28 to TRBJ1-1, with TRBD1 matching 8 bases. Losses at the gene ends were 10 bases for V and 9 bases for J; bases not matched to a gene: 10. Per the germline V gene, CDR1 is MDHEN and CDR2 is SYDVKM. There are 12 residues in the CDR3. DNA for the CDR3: TGTGCCACCAGGACAGGGACCTCCAAAGCTTTCTTT. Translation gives CATRTGTSKAFF.

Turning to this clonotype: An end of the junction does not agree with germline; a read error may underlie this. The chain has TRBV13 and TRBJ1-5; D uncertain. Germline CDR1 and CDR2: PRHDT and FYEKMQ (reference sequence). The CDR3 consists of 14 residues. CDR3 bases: TGTGCCAGCAGCCTCGGACTCGACAATCATCCCCAGCATTTT. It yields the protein CASSLGLDNHPQHF.

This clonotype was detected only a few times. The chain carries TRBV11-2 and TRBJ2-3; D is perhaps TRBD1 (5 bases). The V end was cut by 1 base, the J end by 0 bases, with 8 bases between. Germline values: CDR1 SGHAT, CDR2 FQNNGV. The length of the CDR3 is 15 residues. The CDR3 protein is CASSLATVSTDTQYF. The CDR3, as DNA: TGTGCCAGCAGCTTAGCGACAGTAAGCACAGATACGCAGTATTTT.

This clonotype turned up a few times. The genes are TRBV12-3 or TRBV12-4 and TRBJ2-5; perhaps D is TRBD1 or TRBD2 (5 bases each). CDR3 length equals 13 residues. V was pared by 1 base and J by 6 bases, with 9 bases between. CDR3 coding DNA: TGTGCCAGCAGTTTAGACGAGGGGAAGACCCAGTACTTC. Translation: CASSLDEGKTQYF.

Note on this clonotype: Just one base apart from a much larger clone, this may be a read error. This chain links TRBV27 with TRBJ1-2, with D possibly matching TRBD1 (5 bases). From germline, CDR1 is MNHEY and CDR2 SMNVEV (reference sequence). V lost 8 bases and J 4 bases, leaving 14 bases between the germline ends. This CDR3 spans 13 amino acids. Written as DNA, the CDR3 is TGTGCCAGCGGGGAGGGGTGCGGCTATGGCTACACCTTC. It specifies CASGEGCGYGYTF.

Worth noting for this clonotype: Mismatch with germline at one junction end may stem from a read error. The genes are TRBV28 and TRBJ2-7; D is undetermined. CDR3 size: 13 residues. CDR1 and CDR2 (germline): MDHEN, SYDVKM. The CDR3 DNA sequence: TGTGCCAGCAGTGTGTTGGGGTCTTACGAGCATTACTTC. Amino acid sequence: CASSVLGSYEHYF.

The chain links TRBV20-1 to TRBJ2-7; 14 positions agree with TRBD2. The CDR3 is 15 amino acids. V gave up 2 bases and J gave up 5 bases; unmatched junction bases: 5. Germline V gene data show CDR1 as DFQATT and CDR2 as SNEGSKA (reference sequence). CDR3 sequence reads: CSARSGTSGSNEQYF. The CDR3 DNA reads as TGCAGTGCTAGATCTGGGACTAGCGGGAGTAACGAGCAGTACTTC.

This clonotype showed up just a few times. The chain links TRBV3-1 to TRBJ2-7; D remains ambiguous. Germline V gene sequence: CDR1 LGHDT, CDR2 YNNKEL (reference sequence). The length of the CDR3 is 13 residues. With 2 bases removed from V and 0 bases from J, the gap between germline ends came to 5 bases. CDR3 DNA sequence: TGTGCCAGCAGCCAATTCCCCTCCTACGAGCAGTACTTC. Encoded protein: CASSQFPSYEQYF.

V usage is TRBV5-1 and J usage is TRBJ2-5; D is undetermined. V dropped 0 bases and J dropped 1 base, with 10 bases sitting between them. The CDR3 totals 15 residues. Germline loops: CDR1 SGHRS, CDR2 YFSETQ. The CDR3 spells CASSLGPGAQETQYF. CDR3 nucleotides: TGCGCCAGCAGCTTGGGACCAGGTGCCCAAGAGACCCAGTACTTC.

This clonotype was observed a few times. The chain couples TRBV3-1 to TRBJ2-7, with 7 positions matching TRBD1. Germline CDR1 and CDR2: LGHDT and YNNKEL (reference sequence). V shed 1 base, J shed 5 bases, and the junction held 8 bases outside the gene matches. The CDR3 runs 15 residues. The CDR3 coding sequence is TGTGCCAGCAGCCAAGGGACAGGTAGAACTAACGAGCAGTACTTC. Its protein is CASSQGTGRTNEQYF.

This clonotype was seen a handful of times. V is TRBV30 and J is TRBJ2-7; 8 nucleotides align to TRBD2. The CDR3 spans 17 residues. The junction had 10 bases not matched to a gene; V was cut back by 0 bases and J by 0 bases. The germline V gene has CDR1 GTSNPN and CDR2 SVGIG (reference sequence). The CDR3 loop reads CAWSVLVAGRSSYEQYF. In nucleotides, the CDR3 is TGTGCCTGGAGTGTACTGGTAGCGGGAAGGAGCTCCTACGAGCAGTACTTC.

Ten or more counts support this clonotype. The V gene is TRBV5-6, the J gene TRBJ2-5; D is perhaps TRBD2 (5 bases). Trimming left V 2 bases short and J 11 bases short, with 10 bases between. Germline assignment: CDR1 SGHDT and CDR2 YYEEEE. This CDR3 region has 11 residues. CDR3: CASSFFERQYF. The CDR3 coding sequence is TGTGCCAGCAGCTTTTTCGAGCGGCAGTACTTC.

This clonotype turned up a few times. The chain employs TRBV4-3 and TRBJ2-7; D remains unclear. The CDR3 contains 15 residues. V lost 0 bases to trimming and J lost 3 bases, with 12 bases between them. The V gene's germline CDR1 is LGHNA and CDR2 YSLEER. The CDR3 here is CASSQDLSRGYEQYF. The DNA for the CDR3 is TGCGCCAGCAGCCAAGATCTCTCTCGCGGCTACGAGCAGTACTTC.

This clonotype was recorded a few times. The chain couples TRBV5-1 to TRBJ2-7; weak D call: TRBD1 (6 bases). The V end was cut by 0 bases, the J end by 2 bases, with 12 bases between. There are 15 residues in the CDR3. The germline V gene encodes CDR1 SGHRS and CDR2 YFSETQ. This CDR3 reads CASSLAYRETYEQYF. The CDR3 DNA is TGCGCCAGCAGCTTGGCTTACAGGGAAACCTACGAGCAGTACTTC. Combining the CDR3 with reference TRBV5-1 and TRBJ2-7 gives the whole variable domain KAGVTQTPRYLIKTRGQQVTLSCSPISGHRSVSWYQQTPGQGLQFLFEYFSETQRNKGNFPGRFSGRQFSNSRSEMNVSTLELGDSALYLCASSLAYRETYEQYFGPGTRLTVT.

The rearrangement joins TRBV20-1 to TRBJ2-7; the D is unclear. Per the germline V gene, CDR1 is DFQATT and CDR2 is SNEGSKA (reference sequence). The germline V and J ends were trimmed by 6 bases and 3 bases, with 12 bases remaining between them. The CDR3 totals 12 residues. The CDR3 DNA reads TGCAGTGCAATAGGACCCCTCTACGAGCAGTACTTC. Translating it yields CSAIGPLYEQYF.

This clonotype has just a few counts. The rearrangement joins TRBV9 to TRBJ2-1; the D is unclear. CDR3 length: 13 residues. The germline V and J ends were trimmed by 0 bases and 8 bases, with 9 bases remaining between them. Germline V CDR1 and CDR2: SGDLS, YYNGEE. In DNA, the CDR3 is TGTGCCAGCAGCGTAGACGGGTTGGATGAGCAGTTCTTC. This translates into CASSVDGLDEQFF.

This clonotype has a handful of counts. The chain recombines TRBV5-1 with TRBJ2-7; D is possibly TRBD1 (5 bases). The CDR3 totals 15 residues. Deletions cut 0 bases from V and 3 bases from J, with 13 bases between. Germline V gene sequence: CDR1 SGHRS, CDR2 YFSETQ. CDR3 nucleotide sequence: TGCGCCAGCAGCTTGGGCCAGGGTGTTTACTACGAGCAGTACTTC. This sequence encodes CASSLGQGVYYEQYF.